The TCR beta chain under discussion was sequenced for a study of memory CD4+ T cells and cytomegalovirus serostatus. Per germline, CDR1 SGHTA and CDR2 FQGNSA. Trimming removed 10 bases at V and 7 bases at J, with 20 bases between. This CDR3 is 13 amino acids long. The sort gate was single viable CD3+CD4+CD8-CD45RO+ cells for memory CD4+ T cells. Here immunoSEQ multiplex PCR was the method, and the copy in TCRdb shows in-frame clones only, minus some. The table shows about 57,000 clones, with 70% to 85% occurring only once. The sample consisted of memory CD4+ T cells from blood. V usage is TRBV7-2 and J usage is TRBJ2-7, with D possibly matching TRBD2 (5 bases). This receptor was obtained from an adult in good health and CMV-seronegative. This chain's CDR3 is CATGEGRTTEQYF. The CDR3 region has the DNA TGTGCCACCGGAGAGGGTCGGACGACAGAGCAGTACTTC.